These 26 T cell receptor beta chains were sequenced from one sample in a study of regulatory T cells in long-lasting Graves disease. Time point indicated: newly diagnosed GD, antithyroid drugs for less than 3 months. PBMC RNA was the source of the TCR library. Arm-PCR with iRepertoire HTBI primers amplified the CDR3 regions for these TCR beta libraries. TCRdb used MiXCR to reprocess the multiplex PCR reads, holding one entry per CDR3 protein. The sample includes a few hundred thousand distinct CDR3 sequences, 16% of them seen just once. The same data also went into a second study, on T cells in Graves' hyperthyroidism and ophthalmopathy.

The starting material was peripheral blood mononuclear cells (PBMCs), obtained at new diagnosis, from a patient treated with antithyroid drugs. The receptors were sampled from a woman younger than 35 with Graves disease.

This clonotype showed up many times. The chain carries TRBV7-2 and TRBJ2-1; no firm D call. Per germline, CDR1 SGHTA and CDR2 FQGNSA. Trimming cost V 2 bases and J 10 bases, with 9 bases left between them. This CDR3 has 12 residues. CDR3 amino acids: CASSLTALEQFF. CDR3 sequence (DNA): TGTGCCAGCAGCTTAACGGCGCTCGAGCAGTTCTTC.

At least ten counts were recorded for this clonotype. The chain couples TRBV28 to TRBJ2-4; D perhaps matches TRBD1 (6 bases). The V and J ends lost 3 bases and 0 bases respectively, with 24 bases between them. Germline V gene lookup returns CDR1 MDHEN and CDR2 SYDVKM. This CDR3 has 20 amino acids. The CDR3 is CASSFQFGRVGGLAKNIQYF. The CDR3 coding sequence is TGTGCCAGCAGTTTTCAGTTCGGCAGGGTAGGGGGATTAGCCAAAAACATTCAGTACTTC. Together with reference TRBV28 and TRBJ2-4, the CDR3 gives the full variable domain: DVKVTQSSRYLVKRTGEKVFLECVQDMDHENMFWYRQDPGLGLRLIYFSYDVKMKEKGDIPEGYSVSREKKERFSLILESASTNQTSMYLCASSFQFGRVGGLAKNIQYFGAGTRLSVL.

The chain links TRBV6-6 to TRBJ2-5, with D perhaps TRBD2 (6 bases). This CDR3 has 15 residues. V was clipped by 0 bases and J by 3 bases, with 11 bases between them. The germline CDR1 and CDR2 sequences are MNHNY and SVGAGI (reference sequence). CDR3 in DNA: TGTGCCAGCAGTTACTCGAGTCCTAGCGAAGAGACCCAGTACTTC. Its protein is CASSYSSPSEETQYF.

The chain combines TRBV19 with TRBJ2-3, with 7 bases identical to TRBD1. V gave up 6 bases and J gave up 2 bases; unmatched junction bases: 8. The germline CDR1 and CDR2 sequences are LNHDA and SQIVND (reference sequence). There are 15 residues in the CDR3. CDR3 protein: CASSPRQGITDTQYF. The CDR3, as DNA: TGTGCCAGTAGCCCCCGACAGGGCATCACAGATACGCAGTATTTT. Full variable domain (remainder filled in from reference TRBV19 and TRBJ2-3): DGGITQSPKYLFRKEGQNVTLSCEQNLNHDAMYWYRQDPGQGLRLIYYSQIVNDFQKGDIAEGYSVSREKKESFPLTVTSAQKNPTAFYLCASSPRQGITDTQYFGPGTRLTVL.

This clonotype showed up many times. An end of the junction does not agree with germline; a read error may underlie this. The chain's CDR3 is CASSLEAGNQPQHF. For the CDR3, the DNA is TGTGCCAGCAGCTTAGAAGCTGGGAATCAGCCCCAGCATTTT. The V gene is TRBV12-3 or TRBV12-4, the J gene TRBJ1-5, with D unresolved. The CDR3 consists of 14 residues.

The table lists this clonotype with many counts. V gene TRBV2 combines with J gene TRBJ2-1; 14 nucleotides align to TRBD2. The CDR3 extends over 15 amino acids. V lost 6 bases and J lost 7; bases outside the gene matches: 5. Germline CDR1 SNHLY, CDR2 FYNNEI. The CDR3 DNA reads as TGTGCCAGCAGACTGGGGACTAGCGGGAGTAATGAGCAGTTCTTC. Its translation is CASRLGTSGSNEQFF.

This clonotype was detected ten times or more. The genes are TRBV6-2 or TRBV6-3 and TRBJ2-7; D call uncertain. CDR3 size: 12 residues. Germline assignment: CDR1 MNHEY and CDR2 SVGEGT. The V and J ends lost 4 bases and 3 bases respectively, with 7 bases between them. The DNA for the CDR3 is TGTGCCAGCAGTTCGGGCCACTACGAGCAGTACTTC. Amino acids: CASSSGHYEQYF.

This clonotype has a handful of counts. The V call is TRBV7-9, the J call TRBJ1-1, with a tentative D call TRBD1 (5 bases). This CDR3 is 12 amino acids long. Germline V lookup: CDR1 SEHNR, CDR2 FQNEAQ (reference sequence). Trimming pared 1 base from V and 10 bases from J, leaving 10 bases between. The CDR3 is CASSLGDSGAFF. In DNA form, the CDR3 reads TGTGCCAGCAGCTTAGGAGACAGCGGAGCTTTCTTT.

This clonotype has a count of ten or more. The chain's CDR3 is CASSWGNSNQPQHF. The CDR3 nucleotides are TGTGCCAGCAGCTGGGGGAATAGCAATCAGCCCCAGCATTTT. The genes are TRBV6-1 and TRBJ1-5; tentatively, D is TRBD1 (5 bases). V shed 6 bases and J shed 0 bases, with 9 bases lying between them. Germline V gene lookup returns CDR1 MNHNS and CDR2 SASEGT. The CDR3 length is 14 residues.

V is TRBV7-6 and J is TRBJ2-1; D is unresolved. V was clipped by 4 bases and J by 10 bases, with 14 bases between them. Germline V gives CDR1 SGHVS, CDR2 FNYEAQ. The CDR3 length is 13 residues. CDR3: CASSSVSSGEQFF. CDR3 DNA: TGTGCCAGCAGCTCCGTCAGCTCTGGGGAGCAGTTCTTC.

This clonotype was recorded many times. V gene TRBV28 combines with J gene TRBJ1-2, with a weak D call TRBD1 (6 bases). V lost 5 bases to trimming and J lost 5 bases, with 21 bases between them. CDR1 is MDHEN and CDR2 is SYDVKM in the germline V gene. This CDR3 region has 16 residues. The CDR3 DNA reads TGTGCCAGCAGTCTCATGGACAGACTTACTATATATGGCTACACCTTC. Protein sequence: CASSLMDRLTIYGYTF.

This chain uses TRBV20-1 with TRBJ1-1; D uncertain. Trimming left V 2 bases short and J 4 bases short, with 17 bases between. The length of the CDR3 is 15 residues. Germline V gives CDR1 DFQATT, CDR2 SNEGSKA (reference sequence). DNA of the CDR3: TGCAGTGCTAGAAGAGTCCACGGCTTGGGCACTGAAGCTTTCTTT. It specifies CSARRVHGLGTEAFF.

This clonotype came up a few times. The chain joins TRBV15 to TRBJ2-7; D gene unclear. The V gene's germline CDR1 is LNHNV and CDR2 YYDKDF (reference sequence). V was clipped by 1 base and J by 3 bases, with 4 bases between them. The CDR3 has 12 amino acids. The CDR3 is CATSRVGYEQYF. In nucleotides, the CDR3 is TGTGCCACCAGCAGAGTTGGCTACGAGCAGTACTTC.

The genes are TRBV5-6 and TRBJ2-7; D perhaps matches TRBD1 (6 bases). Germline V gives CDR1 SGHDT, CDR2 YYEEEE. V lost 5 bases to trimming and J lost 4 bases, with 16 bases between them. The CDR3 runs 14 residues. CDR3 nucleotide sequence: TGTGCCAGCAGTTCGGACAGAGGTTCATACGAGCAGTACTTC. It is translated as CASSSDRGSYEQYF. The whole variable domain, filled in from reference TRBV5-6 and TRBJ2-7, reads DAGVTQSPTHLIKTRGQQVTLRCSPKSGHDTVSWYQQALGQGPQFIFQYYEEEERQRGNFPDRFSGHQFPNYSSELNVNALLLGDSALYLCASSSDRGSYEQYFGPGTRLTVT.

This clonotype was seen at least ten times. The J gene is TRBJ2-7, the V gene TRBV5-1; 8 nucleotides agree with TRBD1. Germline V gene data show CDR1 as SGHRS and CDR2 as YFSETQ. J lost 3 bases, V lost 2 bases, and 4 bases had no gene match. The CDR3 sequence is 14 residues long. CDR3 amino acids: CASSFQQGDYEQYF. The CDR3 nucleotides read TGCGCCAGCAGCTTCCAACAGGGGGACTACGAGCAGTACTTC.

This clonotype was counted many times. The V and J genes are TRBV28 and TRBJ1-2, with TRBD1 matching over 9 bases. CDR1 is MDHEN and CDR2 is SYDVKM in the germline V gene. The CDR3 length is 14 residues. Trimming removed 5 bases from V and 5 bases from J; junction bases left unmatched: 6. Here the CDR3 DNA reads TGTGCCAGCAGTACAGGGGGCGCCGGATATGGCTACACCTTC. As protein: CASSTGGAGYGYTF.

This clonotype was seen repeatedly, ten times or more. The chain joins TRBV2 to TRBJ2-7; D unresolved. The V end lost 7 bases, the J end lost 2 bases, and 6 bases lay between the germline ends. Germline CDR1 and CDR2: SNHLY and FYNNEI. The CDR3 length is 11 residues. The CDR3 reads CASILAYEQYF. As DNA, the CDR3 is TGTGCCAGCATTCTAGCCTACGAGCAGTACTTC.

Many counts were recorded for this clonotype. The CDR3 nucleotides read TGTGCCAGCAGGGGGGCGCGTCACACTGAAGCTTTCTTT. Amino acid sequence: CASRGARHTEAFF. This rearrangement joins TRBV6-1 to TRBJ1-1; a possible D gene is TRBD1 (6 bases). CDR1 MNHNS and CDR2 SASEGT come from the germline V gene. The CDR3 covers 13 residues. Trimming cost V 6 bases and J 3 bases, with 11 bases left between them.

This clonotype has at least ten counts. This chain links TRBV2 with TRBJ2-2; TRBD1 might be the D (6 bases). CDR1 and CDR2 from the germline V gene are SNHLY and FYNNEI. The CDR3 runs 15 residues. With 3 bases removed from V and 6 bases from J, the gap between germline ends came to 14 bases. CDR3 region: CASSERTVSSGELFF. For the CDR3, the DNA is TGTGCCAGCAGTGAGAGGACAGTGAGTTCCGGGGAGCTGTTTTTT.

V is TRBV5-1 and J is TRBJ1-4; D unresolved. CDR3 length equals 14 residues. V shed 1 base and J shed 3 bases, with 7 bases lying between them. Germline-derived CDR1 and CDR2 are SGHRS and YFSETQ. The CDR3 here is CASSLLGANEKLFF. The CDR3 coding sequence is TGCGCCAGCAGCTTGTTGGGAGCTAATGAAAAACTGTTTTTT. Based on the CDR3 plus reference TRBV5-1 and TRBJ1-4, the full variable domain is KAGVTQTPRYLIKTRGQQVTLSCSPISGHRSVSWYQQTPGQGLQFLFEYFSETQRNKGNFPGRFSGRQFSNSRSEMNVSTLELGDSALYLCASSLLGANEKLFFGSGTQLSVL.

In its sample, this clonotype was seen a few times. The chain couples TRBV11-2 to TRBJ2-7, with TRBD1 matching over 7 bases. CDR1 SGHAT and CDR2 FQNNGV come from the germline V gene. CDR3 length: 15 amino acids. The ends lost 2 bases at V and 2 bases at J; junction bases unmatched: 6. The CDR3 loop is CASSLFGGTAYEQYF. CDR3 DNA sequence: TGTGCCAGCAGCTTATTTGGTGGGACAGCCTACGAGCAGTACTTC.

A few counts support this clonotype. The CDR3 coding sequence is TGTGCCAGCATTAAACGGGGGTATTGGCAGGGTGGTAGGAACACTGAAGCTTTCTTT. Amino acids: CASIKRGYWQGGRNTEAFF. This chain uses TRBV27 with TRBJ1-1, with a possible D match to TRBD1 (5 bases). CDR1 and CDR2 (germline): MNHEY, SMNVEV (reference sequence). This CDR3 has 19 residues. Trimming cost V 7 bases and J 1 base, with 28 bases left between them.

This clonotype was detected many times. The chain combines TRBV28 with TRBJ1-5; D is unresolved. Germline lookup yields CDR1 MDHEN and CDR2 SYDVKM. The CDR3 has 15 residues. Trimming pared 2 bases from V and 6 bases from J, leaving 14 bases between. CDR3: CASSLGIEASQPQHF. The DNA of the CDR3 is TGTGCCAGCAGTTTAGGGATAGAAGCGAGTCAGCCCCAGCATTTT.

In its sample, this clonotype was seen many times. The chain uses TRBV12-3 or TRBV12-4 and TRBJ2-7; a possible D gene is TRBD1 (5 bases). This CDR3 contains 13 residues. V lost 10 bases and J 3 bases, leaving 16 bases between the germline ends. CDR3 in amino acids: CATRAGNHYEQYF. CDR3 DNA: TGTGCCACCCGGGCAGGGAATCACTACGAGCAGTACTTC.

This clonotype came up many times. The chain has TRBV12-3 or TRBV12-4 and TRBJ1-1, with D possibly TRBD1 on 5 matching bases. This CDR3 is built from 15 residues. The V end was cut by 6 bases, the J end by 4 bases, with 18 bases between. This CDR3 is CASSPGGGVSTEAFF. CDR3 DNA: TGTGCCAGCAGCCCAGGCGGGGGGGTAAGCACTGAAGCTTTCTTT.

Ten or more counts support this clonotype. The rearrangement uses TRBV20-1 and TRBJ2-7; 7 bases match TRBD1. The CDR3 spans 14 residues. Germline-derived CDR1 and CDR2 are DFQATT and SNEGSKA (reference sequence). Trimming at V came to 3 bases and at J to 2 bases, leaving 7 bases not matched to a gene. Here the CDR3 DNA reads TGCAGTGCTAGTGGCGACAGGGAAGCCTACGAGCAGTACTTC. This codes for CSASGDREAYEQYF.